The 17 T cell receptor beta chains below all came from one sample that was sequenced in a study of blood T cells in healthy people across ages. A J-beta primer mix and a sample-barcoded 5' primer were used in a second PCR of roughly 7 to 12 cycles. TCRdb re-derived calls from the 5' RACE reads in MiXCR, one entry per CDR3 protein. The repertoire holds about 570,000 distinct CDR3 sequences, with roughly a quarter as singletons. These data also featured in a second study, about T cells of mothers and their children.

The sequenced sample was blood. The receptors shown here come from a boy younger than 10 in good health.

The chain has TRBV6-6 and TRBJ1-2; 7 nucleotides line up with TRBD1. Germline V gene sequence: CDR1 MNHNY, CDR2 SVGAGI (reference sequence). This CDR3 is built from 14 residues. V gave up 6 bases and J gave up 5 bases; unmatched junction bases: 9. Here the CDR3 reads CASRPTGDRYGYTF. The CDR3 DNA follows: TGTGCCAGCAGGCCTACAGGGGATCGGTATGGCTACACCTTC.

The genes are TRBV20-1 and TRBJ2-3; D tentatively reads TRBD1 or TRBD2 (5 bases each). The CDR3 covers 14 residues. V lost 3 bases and J 5 bases, leaving 15 bases between the germline ends. Germline CDR1 is DFQATT and CDR2 is SNEGSKA (reference sequence). The CDR3 sequence is CSASPGSGIDTQYF. DNA of the CDR3: TGCAGTGCTAGCCCAGGGTCGGGGATAGATACGCAGTATTTT.

This clonotype was seen ten or more times. The V and J genes are TRBV11-2 and TRBJ2-5; 8 bases are a match to TRBD2. J gave up 4 bases and V 5 bases, and 9 bases lay outside the gene matches. The CDR3 sequence is 15 residues long. Per germline, CDR1 SGHAT and CDR2 FQNNGV. The chain's CDR3 is CASSPTTGGGETQYF. The CDR3, as DNA: TGTGCCAGCAGCCCCACCACCGGGGGGGGAGAGACCCAGTACTTC.

This chain links TRBV9 with TRBJ2-7; D call uncertain. The J call may be in error: the DNA end matches TRBJ2-5 better. Germline V CDR1 and CDR2: SGDLS, YYNGEE. The CDR3 has 14 amino acids. CDR3 nucleotides: TGTGCCAGCAGCGTACGACTCGGTCAAGAGACCCAGTACTTC. It encodes CASSVRLGQETQYF.

This chain joins TRBV10-2 and TRBJ2-1; D uncertain. V lost 6 bases and J lost 0, with 6 bases in between. Germline CDR1 and CDR2: WSHSY and SAAADI. CDR3 length equals 13 residues. CDR3 coding DNA: TGCGCCAGCAGGGACCTCTCCTACAATGAGCAGTTCTTC. It encodes CASRDLSYNEQFF.

This clonotype has a handful of counts. The V and J genes are TRBV7-9 and TRBJ1-2; 11 nucleotides agree with TRBD1. The CDR3 contains 13 residues. Germline CDR1 is SEHNR and CDR2 is FQNEAQ (reference sequence). The V segment lost 8 bases and the J segment 6 bases; nucleotides outside the gene matches: 5. The CDR3 here is CASRGQGEDGYTF. DNA of the CDR3: TGTGCCAGCCGGGGACAGGGGGAAGATGGCTACACCTTC.

This clonotype was found a few times. This sequence joins TRBV10-1 and TRBJ2-5; a weak D match, TRBD2 (6 bases). In germline, CDR1 is WNHNN, CDR2 SYGVQD (reference sequence). The CDR3 covers 13 residues. V was trimmed by 5 bases and J by 5 bases, leaving 12 bases between them. CDR3 in DNA: TGCGCCAGCAGTCCGACTAGATGGGAGACCCAGTACTTC. Encoded protein: CASSPTRWETQYF.

This clonotype was counted only a few times. The V call is TRBV29-1, the J call TRBJ1-1; perhaps TRBD1 as D (5 bases). CDR3 size: 13 residues. Germline CDR1 SQVTM, CDR2 ANQGSEA. V dropped 2 bases and J dropped 4 bases, with 11 bases sitting between them. The CDR3: CSVEPQGGTEAFF. The CDR3 DNA sequence: TGCAGCGTTGAACCCCAGGGTGGCACTGAAGCTTTCTTT. Filled out from reference TRBV29-1 and TRBJ1-1, the complete variable domain reads SAVISQKPSRDICQRGTSLTIQCQVDSQVTMMFWYRQQPGQSLTLIATANQGSEATYESGFVIDKFPISRPNLTFSTLTVSNMSPEDSSIYLCSVEPQGGTEAFFGQGTRLTVV.

This clonotype was counted a few times. V and J are TRBV12-3 or TRBV12-4 and TRBJ1-1; D may be TRBD1 (6 bases). Trimming pared 3 bases from V and 4 bases from J, leaving 12 bases between. The CDR3 spans 14 residues. The DNA for the CDR3 is TGTGCCAGCAGTTTCGCAGGGGAGGGCACTGAAGCTTTCTTT. Protein: CASSFAGEGTEAFF.

The chain links TRBV4-1 to TRBJ2-5; 8 bases fit TRBD2. The DNA end favors TRBJ2-7, so the J call may be wrong. The CDR3 runs 15 residues. Germline CDR1 reads MGHRA; CDR2 reads YSYEKL. The CDR3 bases are TGCGCCAGCAGCCAAGATGGAGCGGGAGTGGCCGAGCAGTACTTC. It specifies CASSQDGAGVAEQYF.

The chain uses TRBV5-5 and TRBJ2-1; 8 positions match TRBD1. V dropped 0 bases and J dropped 0; count of bases not matched to a gene: 8. The CDR3 spans 18 residues. Germline CDR1 SGHKS, CDR2 YYEKEE (reference sequence). CDR3 residues: CASSLDRGTRASYNEQFF. The CDR3 DNA sequence: TGTGCCAGCAGCTTGGACAGGGGGACTCGAGCCTCCTACAATGAGCAGTTCTTC.

This clonotype has just a few counts. The J gene is TRBJ1-4, the V gene TRBV7-2; no clear D gene. Germline CDR1 is SGHTA and CDR2 is FQGNSA. The CDR3 consists of 16 residues. V was cut by 2 bases and J by 1 base, with 11 bases left in between. DNA for the CDR3: TGTGCCAGCAGCTTATGGGGATGGGAAACTAATGAAAAACTGTTTTTT. Protein: CASSLWGWETNEKLFF.

The V and J genes are TRBV27 and TRBJ2-7; either TRBD1 or TRBD2 may supply D (6 bases each). V was pared by 8 bases and J by 1 base, with 12 bases between. The CDR3 is 13 amino acids. Per germline, CDR1 MNHEY and CDR2 SMNVEV (reference sequence). CDR3 DNA: TGTGCCAGCGGCACAGGGAGGTCCTACGAGCAGTACTTC. Protein product: CASGTGRSYEQYF.

This clonotype was observed a few times. The DNA for the CDR3 is TGCAGCGCTACCGAGGGGGGACTGAACACCATATATTTT. Its translation is CSATEGGLNTIYF. The chain carries TRBV29-1 and TRBJ1-3; the D gene is possibly TRBD1 (6 bases). CDR1 and CDR2 (germline): SQVTM, ANQGSEA. Trimming left V 7 bases short and J 7 bases short, with 17 bases between. The CDR3 loop spans 13 amino acids.

The CDR3 region has the DNA TGCAGTGCTAGAGATCGACAGGGGAATCAGCCCCAGCATTTT. It yields the protein CSARDRQGNQPQHF. The chain links TRBV20-1 to TRBJ1-5; 8 bases are a match to TRBD1. Germline lookup yields CDR1 DFQATT and CDR2 SNEGSKA (reference sequence). V lost 0 bases to trimming and J lost 4 bases; unmatched junction nucleotides: 2. The CDR3 contains 14 residues.

This clonotype occurred a few times. The chain couples TRBV20-1 to TRBJ2-2; D unclear. CDR3 length equals 13 residues. Germline CDR1 reads DFQATT; CDR2 reads SNEGSKA (reference sequence). Trimming removed 0 bases at V and 7 bases at J, with 9 bases between. CDR3 DNA: TGCAGTGCTAGAGATAACTACAGCGGGGAGCTGTTTTTT. Translating it yields CSARDNYSGELFF.

The genes are TRBV20-1 and TRBJ2-3; 7 bases agree with TRBD2. The CDR3 runs to 15 residues. CDR1 is DFQATT and CDR2 is SNEGSKA in the germline V gene (reference sequence). The junction had 8 bases not matched to a gene; V was cut back by 1 base and J by 4 bases. The CDR3 nucleotides are TGCAGTGCTAGAGTGGCTAGCGGATACTCAGATACGCAGTATTTT. This translates into CSARVASGYSDTQYF.